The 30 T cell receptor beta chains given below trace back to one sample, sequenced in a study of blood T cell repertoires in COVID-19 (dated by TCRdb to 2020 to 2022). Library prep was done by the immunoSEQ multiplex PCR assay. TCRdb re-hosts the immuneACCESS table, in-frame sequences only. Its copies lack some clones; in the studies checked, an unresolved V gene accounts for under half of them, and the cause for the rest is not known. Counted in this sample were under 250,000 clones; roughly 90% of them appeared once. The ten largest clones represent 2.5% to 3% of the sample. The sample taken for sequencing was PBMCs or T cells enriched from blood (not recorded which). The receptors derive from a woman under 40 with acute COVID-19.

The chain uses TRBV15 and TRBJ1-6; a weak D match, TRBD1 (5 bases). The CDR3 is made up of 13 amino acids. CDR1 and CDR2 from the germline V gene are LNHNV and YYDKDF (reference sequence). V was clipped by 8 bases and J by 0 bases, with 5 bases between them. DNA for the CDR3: TGTGCCACCGACAGCTCCTATAATTCACCCCTCCACTTT. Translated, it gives CATDSSYNSPLHF.

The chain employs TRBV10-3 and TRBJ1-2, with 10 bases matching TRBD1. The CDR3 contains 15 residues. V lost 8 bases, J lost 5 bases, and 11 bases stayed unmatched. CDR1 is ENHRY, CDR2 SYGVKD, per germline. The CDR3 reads CAIPGQGPLGYGYTF. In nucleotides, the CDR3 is TGTGCCATCCCGGGACAGGGGCCCTTGGGGTATGGCTACACCTTC.

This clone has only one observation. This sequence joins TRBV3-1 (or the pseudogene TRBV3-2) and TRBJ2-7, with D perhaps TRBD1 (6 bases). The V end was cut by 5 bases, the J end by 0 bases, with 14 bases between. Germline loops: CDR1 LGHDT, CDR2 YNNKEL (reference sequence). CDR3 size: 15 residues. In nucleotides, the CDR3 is TGTGCCAGCAGCAATCCGACAGGAGGCTCCTACGAGCAGTACTTC. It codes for CASSNPTGGSYEQYF.

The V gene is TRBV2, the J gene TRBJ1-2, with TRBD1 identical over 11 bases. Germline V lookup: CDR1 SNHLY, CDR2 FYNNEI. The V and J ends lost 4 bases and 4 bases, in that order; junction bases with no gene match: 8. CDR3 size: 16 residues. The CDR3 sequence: CASSGTGGTGLYGYTF. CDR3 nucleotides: TGTGCCAGCAGTGGGACAGGGGGCACGGGGCTCTATGGCTACACCTTC.

The CDR3 DNA follows: TGTGCCAGCAGCCAACTCGGTGGGAGAAATGAAAAACTGTTTTTT. Its protein is CASSQLGGRNEKLFF. This rearrangement joins TRBV14 to TRBJ1-4; D remains unclear. Germline loops: CDR1 SGHDN, CDR2 FVKESK. V gave up 2 bases and J gave up 5 bases, with 12 bases separating them. The CDR3 is 15 amino acids.

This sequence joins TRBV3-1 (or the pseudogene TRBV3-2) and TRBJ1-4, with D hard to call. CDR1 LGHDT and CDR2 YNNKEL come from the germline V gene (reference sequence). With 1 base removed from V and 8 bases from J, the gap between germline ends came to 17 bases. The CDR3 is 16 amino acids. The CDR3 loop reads CASSQGSARMREKLFF. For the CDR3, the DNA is TGTGCCAGCAGCCAAGGTTCTGCGCGAATGAGAGAAAAACTGTTTTTT.

This CDR3 is CASGGTATNEKLFF. The CDR3 DNA reads as TGTGCCAGCGGGGGGACGGCAACTAATGAAAAACTGTTTTTT. The chain joins TRBV6-5 to TRBJ1-4; tentative D call: TRBD1 (5 bases). The V end lost 8 bases, the J end lost 0 bases, and 10 bases lay between the germline ends. The germline CDR1 and CDR2 sequences are MNHEY and SVGAGI. The CDR3 loop spans 14 amino acids.

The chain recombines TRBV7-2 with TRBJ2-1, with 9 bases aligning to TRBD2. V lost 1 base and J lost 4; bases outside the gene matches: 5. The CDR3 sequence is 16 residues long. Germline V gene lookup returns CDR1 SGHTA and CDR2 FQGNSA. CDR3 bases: TGTGCCAGCAGCTTAGGGTGGCTAGCGGGGTACAATGAGCAGTTCTTC. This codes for CASSLGWLAGYNEQFF.

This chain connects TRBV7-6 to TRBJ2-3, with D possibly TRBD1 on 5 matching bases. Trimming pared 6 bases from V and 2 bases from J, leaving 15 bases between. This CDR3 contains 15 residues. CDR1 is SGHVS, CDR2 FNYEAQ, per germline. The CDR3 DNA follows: TGTGCCAGCAGACCCACCGAACAGGCCACAGATACGCAGTATTTT. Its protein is CASRPTEQATDTQYF.

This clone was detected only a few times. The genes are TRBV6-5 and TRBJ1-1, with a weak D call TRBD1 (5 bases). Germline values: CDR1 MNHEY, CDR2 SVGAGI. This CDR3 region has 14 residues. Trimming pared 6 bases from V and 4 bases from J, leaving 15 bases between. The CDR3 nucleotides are TGTGCCAGCAGACCCAGGGAGGATAGCACTGAAGCTTTCTTT. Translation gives CASRPREDSTEAFF.

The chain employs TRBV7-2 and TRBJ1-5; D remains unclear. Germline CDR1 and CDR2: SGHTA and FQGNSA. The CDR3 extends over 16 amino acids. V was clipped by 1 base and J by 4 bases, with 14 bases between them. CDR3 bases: TGTGCCAGCAGCTTAGGATACGGAGTACGTAATCAGCCCCAGCATTTT. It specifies CASSLGYGVRNQPQHF.

CDR3 nucleotide sequence: TGCAGCGTTGAGTTACAGCAAAACTATGGCTACACCTTC. Residues: CSVELQQNYGYTF. This chain joins TRBV29-1 and TRBJ1-2, with D hard to call. Between the trimmed V and J ends, which lost 3 bases and 2 bases, there was a span of 10 bases. The CDR3 extends over 13 amino acids. In germline, CDR1 is SQVTM, CDR2 ANQGSEA.

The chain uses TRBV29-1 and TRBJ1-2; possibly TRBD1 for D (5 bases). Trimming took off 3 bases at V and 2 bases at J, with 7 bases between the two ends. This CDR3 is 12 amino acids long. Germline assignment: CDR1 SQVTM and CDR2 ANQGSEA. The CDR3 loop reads CSVDGGNYGYTF. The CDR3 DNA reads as TGCAGCGTTGACGGGGGAAACTATGGCTACACCTTC.

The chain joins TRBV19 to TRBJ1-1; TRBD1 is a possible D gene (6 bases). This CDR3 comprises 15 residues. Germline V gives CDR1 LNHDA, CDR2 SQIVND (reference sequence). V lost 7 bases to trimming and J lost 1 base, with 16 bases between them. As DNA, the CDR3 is TGTGCCAGTACCCTACAGGGTGGCACGAACACTGAAGCTTTCTTT. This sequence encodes CASTLQGGTNTEAFF.

The CDR3 sequence is CASSPDGTGVTGELFF. DNA for the CDR3: TGTGCCAGCTCACCGGACGGGACAGGGGTAACCGGGGAGCTGTTTTTT. J is TRBJ2-2 and V is TRBV18; TRBD1 matches 10 bases. J lost 5 bases, V lost 3 bases, and 6 bases had no gene match. Germline V gives CDR1 KGHSH, CDR2 LQKENI. CDR3 length: 16 residues.

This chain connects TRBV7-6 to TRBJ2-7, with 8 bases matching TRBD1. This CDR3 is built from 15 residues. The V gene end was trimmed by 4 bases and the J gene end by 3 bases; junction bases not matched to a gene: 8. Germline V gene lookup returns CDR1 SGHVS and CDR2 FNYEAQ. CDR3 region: CASSYTGTGDYEQYF. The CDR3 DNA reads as TGTGCCAGCAGCTATACCGGGACAGGAGACTACGAGCAGTACTTC.

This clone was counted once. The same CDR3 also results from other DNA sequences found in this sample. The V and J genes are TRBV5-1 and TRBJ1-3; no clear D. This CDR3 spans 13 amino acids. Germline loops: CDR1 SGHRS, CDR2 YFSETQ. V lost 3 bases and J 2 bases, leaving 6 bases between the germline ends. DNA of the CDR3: TGCGCCAGCAGCTCGGGAGCTGGAAACACCATATATTTT. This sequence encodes CASSSGAGNTIYF.

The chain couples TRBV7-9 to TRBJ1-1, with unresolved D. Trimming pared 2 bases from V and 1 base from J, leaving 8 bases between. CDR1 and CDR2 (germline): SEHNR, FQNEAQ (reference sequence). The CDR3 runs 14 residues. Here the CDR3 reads CASSLLTENTEAFF. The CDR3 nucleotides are TGTGCCAGCAGCTTACTAACAGAGAACACTGAAGCTTTCTTT.

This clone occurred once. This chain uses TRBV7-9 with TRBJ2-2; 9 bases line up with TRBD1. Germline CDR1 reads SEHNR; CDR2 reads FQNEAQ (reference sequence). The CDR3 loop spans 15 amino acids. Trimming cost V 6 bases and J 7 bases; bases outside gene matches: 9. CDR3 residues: CASSFRDRAVGELFF. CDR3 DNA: TGTGCCAGCAGTTTCCGGGACAGGGCTGTCGGGGAGCTGTTTTTT.

The CDR3 here is CASSPELAGWNEQFF. CDR3 DNA: TGTGCCAGCAGCCCCGAACTAGCGGGGTGGAATGAGCAGTTCTTC. The chain is built from TRBV11-2 and TRBJ2-1; 10 nucleotides match TRBD2. The CDR3 covers 15 residues. The J segment lost 7 bases and the V segment lost 5 bases, leaving 8 bases of the junction unmatched. Germline lookup yields CDR1 SGHAT and CDR2 FQNNGV. The variable domain in full, completed from reference TRBV11-2 and TRBJ2-1, reads EAGVAQSPRYKIIEKRQSVAFWCNPISGHATLYWYQQILGQGPKLLIQFQNNGVVDDSQLPKDRFSAERLKGVDSTLKIQPAKLEDSAVYLCASSPELAGWNEQFFGPGTRLTVL.

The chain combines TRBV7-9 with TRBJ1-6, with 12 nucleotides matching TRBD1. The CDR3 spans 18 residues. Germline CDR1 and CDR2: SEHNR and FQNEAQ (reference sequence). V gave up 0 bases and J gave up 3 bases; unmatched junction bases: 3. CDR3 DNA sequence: TGTGCCAGCAGCTTAGCGGGGACAGGGGGCATCTATAATTCACCCCTCCACTTT. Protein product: CASSLAGTGGIYNSPLHF.

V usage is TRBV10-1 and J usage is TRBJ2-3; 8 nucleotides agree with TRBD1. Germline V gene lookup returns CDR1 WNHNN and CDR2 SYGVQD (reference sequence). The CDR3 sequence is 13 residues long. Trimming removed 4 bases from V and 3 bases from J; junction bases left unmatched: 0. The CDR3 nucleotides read TGCGCCAGCAGTGGGACAGGGACAGATACGCAGTATTTT. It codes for CASSGTGTDTQYF.

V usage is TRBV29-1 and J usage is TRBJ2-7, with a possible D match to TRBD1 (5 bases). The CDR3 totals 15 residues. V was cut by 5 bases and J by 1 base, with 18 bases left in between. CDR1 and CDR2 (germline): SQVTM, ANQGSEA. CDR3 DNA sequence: TGCAGCGTTAGGGTTGGGGCTGGGCAATCCTACGAGCAGTACTTC. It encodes CSVRVGAGQSYEQYF.

CDR3 sequence (DNA): TGTGCCAGTAGTAGGGTCGAGGGCAATCAGCCCCAGCATTTT. Translation: CASSRVEGNQPQHF. This chain links TRBV19 with TRBJ1-5; unclear D gene. Germline V gives CDR1 LNHDA, CDR2 SQIVND (reference sequence). This CDR3 comprises 14 residues. The V end was cut by 4 bases, the J end by 2 bases, with 9 bases between.

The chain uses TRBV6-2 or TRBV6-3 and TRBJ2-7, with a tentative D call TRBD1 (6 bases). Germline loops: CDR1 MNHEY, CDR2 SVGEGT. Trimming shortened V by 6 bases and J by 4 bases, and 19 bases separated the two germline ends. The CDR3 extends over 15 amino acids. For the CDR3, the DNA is TGTGCCAGCAGCTCAGGGGTAGTGAGAGTTTACGAGCAGTACTTC. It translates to CASSSGVVRVYEQYF.

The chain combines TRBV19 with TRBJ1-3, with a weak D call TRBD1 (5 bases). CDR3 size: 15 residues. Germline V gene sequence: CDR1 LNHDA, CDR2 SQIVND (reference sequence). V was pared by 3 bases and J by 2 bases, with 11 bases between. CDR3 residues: CASSIKGHPGNTIYF. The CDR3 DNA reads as TGTGCCAGTAGTATCAAGGGGCACCCTGGAAACACCATATATTTT.

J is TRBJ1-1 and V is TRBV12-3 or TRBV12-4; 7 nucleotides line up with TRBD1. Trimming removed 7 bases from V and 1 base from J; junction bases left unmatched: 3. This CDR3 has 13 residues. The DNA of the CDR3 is TGTGCCAGCACCGACAGGGAGAACACTGAAGCTTTCTTT. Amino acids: CASTDRENTEAFF.

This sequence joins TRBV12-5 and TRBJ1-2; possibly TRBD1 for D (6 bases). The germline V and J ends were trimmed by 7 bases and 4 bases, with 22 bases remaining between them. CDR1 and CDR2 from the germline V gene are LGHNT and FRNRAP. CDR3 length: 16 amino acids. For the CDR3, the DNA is TGTGCTAGTGCACCCCCTTCGGGGGGGGACATCTATGGCTACACCTTC. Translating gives CASAPPSGGDIYGYTF.

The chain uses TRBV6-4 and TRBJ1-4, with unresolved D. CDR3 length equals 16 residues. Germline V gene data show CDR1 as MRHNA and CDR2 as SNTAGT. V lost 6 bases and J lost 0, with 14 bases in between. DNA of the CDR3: TGTGCCAGCAGCCACTTCAGGCGTTCAACTAATGAAAAACTGTTTTTT. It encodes CASSHFRRSTNEKLFF.

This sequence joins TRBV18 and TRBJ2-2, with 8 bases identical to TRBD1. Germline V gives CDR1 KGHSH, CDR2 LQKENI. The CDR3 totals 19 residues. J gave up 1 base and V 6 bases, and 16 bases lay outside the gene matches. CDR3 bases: TGTGCCAGCTCCCAACGGGTGAGGACAGGGACAGAGAACACCGGGGAGCTGTTTTTT. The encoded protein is CASSQRVRTGTENTGELFF.